This section outlines one TCR beta chain sequence together with its context. Its antigen is as yet unknown. This entry belongs to a study of CD8 T cell repertoires and HIV-1 epitope variants. Study background: Each of Twenty-five Gag and Nef epitope peptides stimulated a separate culture. Epitopes were three Gag families plus Nef HW9 and YT9. Autologous T cell-negative cells served as antigen-presenting cells in equal numbers.

Assay: immunoSEQ multiplex PCR; the TCRdb copy retains only in-frame clones and omits some. Counted here are thousands of clones, around 67% occurring once; the ten biggest clones make up around 40%. Whole-study results and caveats: No clonotypes responded to the TAALDMSHF plasma variant; roughly five recognized KF9, one HW9.

CDR3 length: 15 amino acids. J gave up 4 bases and V 2 bases, and 7 bases lay outside the gene matches. Germline CDR1 SGHTA, CDR2 FQGNSA. The sequence was collected from a male donor with HIV. Input material: cultured CD8+ T cells derived from PBMCs. The chain has TRBV7-2 and TRBJ1-2; the match to TRBD1 covers 7 bases. The CDR3 is CASSLSLTGSYGYTF. The CDR3 region has the DNA TGTGCCAGCAGCTTAAGTTTGACAGGGAGCTATGGCTACACCTTC.